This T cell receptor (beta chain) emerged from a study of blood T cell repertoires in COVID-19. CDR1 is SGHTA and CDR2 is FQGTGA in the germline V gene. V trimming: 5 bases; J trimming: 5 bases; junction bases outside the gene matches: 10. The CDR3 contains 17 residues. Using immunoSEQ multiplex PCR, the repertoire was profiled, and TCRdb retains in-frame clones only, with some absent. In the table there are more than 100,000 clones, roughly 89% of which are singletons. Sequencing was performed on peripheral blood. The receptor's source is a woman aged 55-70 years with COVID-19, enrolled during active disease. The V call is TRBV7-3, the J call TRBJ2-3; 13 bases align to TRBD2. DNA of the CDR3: TGTGCCAGCAGCCCCTTGACTAGCGGGGGGCCTGGAGATACGCAGTATTTT. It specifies CASSPLTSGGPGDTQYF.